The entry below gives a single T cell receptor (beta chain) sequence along with its context. Per the study methods: Using reference gene primer amplification, nucleated cell counts were estimated. Only in-frame clones appear in the TCRdb table, and some are missing; sequencing was by immunoSEQ multiplex PCR. From that table come the V and J calls and clone size; the DNA was used to work out D and trimming. The sample records 200,000 to 250,000 clones, more than 75% being singletons. Trimming removed 6 bases from V and 0 bases from J; junction bases left unmatched: 7. The germline V gene has CDR1 SGHTA and CDR2 FQGNSA. CDR3 length: 17 residues. The study assigned cohorts using participant-reported clinical history. This sample is part of a study of blood T cell repertoires in COVID-19. The wider study: The cDNA or gDNA used as material had been derived from T cells, B-cell-depleted T cells, or PBMCs.

The TCR comes from a man aged 35-49 years who had recovered from COVID-19. V is TRBV7-2 and J is TRBJ2-7; TRBD2 matches 14 bases. The sequenced sample consisted of PBMCs or T cells enriched from blood (not recorded which). CDR3 sequence: CASRLIGTSGSSYEQYF. The CDR3 coding sequence is TGTGCCAGCAGATTAATTGGGACTAGCGGGAGCTCCTACGAGCAGTACTTC.